Below are 4 T cell receptor beta chains sequenced from a single sample in a study of T cell responses to AZD1222 COVID-19 vaccine. Sequenced by immunoSEQ multiplex PCR; TCRdb stores in-frame clones only, minus some. Among 150,000 or so clones listed, roughly nine tenths were seen once. Sample: peripheral blood, taken on day 0 of AZD1222 vaccination. The receptors here all came from an adult in good health.

The CDR3 region has the DNA TGCGCCAGCAGCCCGGGGGAGAGCACAGATACGCAGTATTTT. This codes for CASSPGESTDTQYF. The chain links TRBV5-1 to TRBJ2-3, with a possible D match to TRBD2 (6 bases). The CDR3 covers 14 residues. V was cut by 4 bases and J by 0 bases, with 9 bases left in between. Germline CDR1 and CDR2: SGHRS and YFSETQ.

V is TRBV3-1 (or the pseudogene TRBV3-2) and J is TRBJ1-6, with D tentatively TRBD1 (5 bases). Per the germline V gene, CDR1 is LGHDT and CDR2 is YNNKEL (reference sequence). CDR3 length: 18 residues. V was shortened by 4 bases and J by 2 bases, with 18 bases between the two germline ends. CDR3 nucleotides: TGTGCCAGCAGCCCATATTTGCAGGGCCCTACCTATAATTCACCCCTCCACTTT. Translation gives CASSPYLQGPTYNSPLHF.

The chain has TRBV6-5 and TRBJ2-3; D is perhaps TRBD2 (6 bases). The CDR3 is 13 residues long. V dropped 8 bases and J dropped 2 bases, with 11 bases sitting between them. Germline V lookup: CDR1 MNHEY, CDR2 SVGAGI. The DNA for the CDR3 is TGTGCCAGCCTGGCGGGGTCCACAGATACGCAGTATTTT. Protein: CASLAGSTDTQYF.

The chain employs TRBV6-6 and TRBJ1-3; 9 bases match TRBD1. Germline loops: CDR1 MNHNY, CDR2 SVGAGI (reference sequence). CDR3 length equals 12 residues. Trimming cost V 5 bases and J 11 bases; bases outside gene matches: 4. CDR3 coding DNA: TGTGCCAGCAGTAGGGACAGGGCCCCCATATATTTT. Protein: CASSRDRAPIYF.